In this sample, the clone carrying this T cell receptor (beta chain) turned up a few times. This entry comes from a study of sequential checkpoint blockade in melanoma. Study summary: Arm A got nivolumab then ipilimumab; arm B the reverse, 1:1. Both treatment sequences were followed by maintenance nivolumab.

Treatment: randomized to nivolumab then ipilimumab (arm A) or the reverse (arm B). Patients had received no earlier DNA-damaging chemotherapy. PBMC sorting kept live CD3+CD8+ cells without CD19 or CD56. Germline-derived CDR1 and CDR2 are LGHNA and YNFKEQ. The CDR3 length is 15 residues. After removal of 0 bases from V and 3 bases from J, the junction contained 5 bases not matched to a gene. Assay used: immunoSEQ multiplex PCR; TCRdb lists only in-frame clones, some missing. The sample lists approximately 8,400 clones, around three fifths occurring once. Sample: CD8+ T cells sorted from blood (inferred from file names), taken from a patient given nivolumab and ipilimumab in sequence. This receptor was taken from a human patient with melanoma. Some clones in this sample may be carry-over from other donors' samples. The V call is TRBV4-2, the J call TRBJ2-7, with TRBD2 identical over 7 bases. The CDR3 bases are TGTGCCAGCAGCCAAGAGGCCAGCGGGGACTACGAGCAGTACTTC. Protein: CASSQEASGDYEQYF.